This T cell receptor (beta chain) appears in the sequencing data of a study of cytomegalovirus exposure and HLA in healthy donors. Note on this clone: Its antigen is not known.

Trimming removed 6 bases from V and 3 bases from J; junction bases left unmatched: 7. The CDR3 spans 15 residues. Germline assignment: CDR1 SNHLY and CDR2 FYNNEI. Study results and limitations: Being productive about 87% or about 30% of the time was typical of most TCR beta V segments in an earlier analysis.

The PCR was carried out with 60 Vbeta primers and 13 Jbeta primers. The method was immunoSEQ multiplex PCR; TCRdb's version includes in-frame clones alone and lacks a portion of them. The sample includes more than 150,000 clones, 75% to 85% seen only once; the top ten take around 1.2%. This chain uses TRBV2 with TRBJ1-3, with 8 bases that match TRBD1. The receptor comes from a girl aged 2 to 9 in good health and CMV-seropositive. The sequencing input was PBMCs. In nucleotides, the CDR3 is TGTGCCAGCAGCCACAGGGGGAGAATTGGAAACACCATATATTTT. Translated: CASSHRGRIGNTIYF.